A single sample gave rise to the 7 T cell receptor beta chains below, sequenced in a study of blood T cell repertoires in COVID-19. Sequenced by immunoSEQ multiplex PCR; TCRdb stores in-frame clones only, minus some. The table lists approximately 240,000 clones, roughly nine tenths of them singletons. Sequenced input: peripheral blood. These receptors originate from a woman younger than 35 who had recovered from COVID-19.

The rearrangement joins TRBV4-1 to TRBJ2-2; D perhaps matches TRBD1 (5 bases). V dropped 4 bases and J dropped 3 bases, with 15 bases sitting between them. The CDR3 is 16 amino acids. Germline CDR1 reads MGHRA; CDR2 reads YSYEKL. DNA of the CDR3: TGCGCCAGCAGCCCCCGAGGTAGGGGATACACCGGGGAGCTGTTTTTT. Its translation is CASSPRGRGYTGELFF.

This clone was detected only a few times. The chain joins TRBV7-6 to TRBJ2-1; TRBD2 matches at 8 bases. Germline V gene lookup returns CDR1 SGHVS and CDR2 FNYEAQ. The CDR3 is made up of 19 amino acids. J lost 5 bases, V lost 4 bases, and 19 bases had no gene match. CDR3: CASSSFQRGLASPDNEQFF. CDR3 coding DNA: TGTGCCAGCAGCTCCTTTCAGCGGGGGTTGGCTAGTCCGGACAATGAGCAGTTCTTC.

This chain connects TRBV19 to TRBJ2-7; D gene unclear. The V gene lost 7 bases and the J gene lost 4 bases, with 11 bases spanning the gap. The germline gives CDR1 LNHDA, CDR2 SQIVND (reference sequence). This CDR3 is 12 amino acids long. The DNA for the CDR3 is TGTGCCAGTACCTCCACCGAGTACGAGCAGTACTTC. Translating it yields CASTSTEYEQYF. The full variable domain, in which reference TRBV19 and TRBJ2-7 provide the parts outside the CDR3, is DGGITQSPKYLFRKEGQNVTLSCEQNLNHDAMYWYRQDPGQGLRLIYYSQIVNDFQKGDIAEGYSVSREKKESFPLTVTSAQKNPTAFYLCASTSTEYEQYFGPGTRLTVT.

The V and J genes are TRBV7-2 and TRBJ2-3, with a weak D call TRBD2 (5 bases). The V end was cut by 5 bases, the J end by 8 bases, with 11 bases between. The CDR3 length is 12 residues. In germline, CDR1 is SGHTA, CDR2 FQGNSA. The CDR3 spells CASSQRIATQYF. CDR3 in DNA: TGTGCCAGCAGCCAGCGGATCGCTACGCAGTATTTT. The whole variable domain, remainder taken from reference TRBV7-2 and TRBJ2-3, is GAGVSQSPSNKVTEKGKDVELRCDPISGHTALYWYRQSLGQGLEFLIYFQGNSAPDKSGLPSDRFSAERTGGSVSTLTIQRTQQEDSAVYLCASSQRIATQYFGPGTRLTVL.

V and J are TRBV7-9 and TRBJ1-2, with 8 bases lining up with TRBD1. Trimming took 5 bases from V and 8 from J; bases not matched to a gene: 4. This CDR3 contains 12 residues. The germline V gene has CDR1 SEHNR and CDR2 FQNEAQ (reference sequence). The CDR3 region is CASSPTGVGYTF. In DNA, the CDR3 is TGTGCCAGCAGCCCGACAGGGGTAGGCTACACCTTC. The variable domain in full, completed from reference TRBV7-9 and TRBJ1-2, reads DTGVSQNPRHKITKRGQNVTFRCDPISEHNRLYWYRQTLGQGPEFLTYFQNEAQLEKSRLLSDRFSAERPKGSFSTLEIQRTEQGDSAMYLCASSPTGVGYTFGSGTRLTVV.

The chain is built from TRBV28 and TRBJ1-2, with D possibly TRBD1 on 6 matching bases. The germline gives CDR1 MDHEN, CDR2 SYDVKM. V gave up 5 bases and J gave up 1 base, with 14 bases separating them. This CDR3 has 15 residues. The CDR3 DNA reads as TGTGCCAGCAGTCTCAGACAGGCCCTTAACTATGGCTACACCTTC. Translated, it gives CASSLRQALNYGYTF.

The J gene is TRBJ2-7, the V gene TRBV28; 7 nucleotides match TRBD1. The CDR3 loop spans 14 amino acids. With 5 bases clipped from V and 2 bases from J, the junction kept 6 bases outside the gene matches. The V gene's germline CDR1 is MDHEN and CDR2 SYDVKM. The DNA of the CDR3 is TGTGCCAGCAGTCCTGCGACAGGGACCTACGAGCAGTACTTC. The encoded protein is CASSPATGTYEQYF.